This T cell receptor (beta chain) was captured by sequencing in a study of CD8+CD57+ T cells in acquired aplastic anemia. CDR1 DFQATT and CDR2 SNEGSKA come from the germline V gene (reference sequence). The CDR3 is 13 amino acids. The V gene lost 6 bases and the J gene lost 0 bases, with 11 bases spanning the gap. Genomic DNA provided the template from which TCR beta VDJ and CDR3 profiles were obtained. TCRdb re-called the reads through MiXCR, storing one row per CDR3 protein. The sample has 400,000 to 450,000 distinct CDR3 sequences, 65% to 80% seen once. This clonotype was sampled from a human donor in good health, serving as a control. The chain links TRBV20-1 to TRBJ1-2, with a possible D match to TRBD1 (5 bases). The sequencing sample was made of sorted CD4+, CD8+, or CD8+CD57+ T cells (not recorded which) from PBMCs. The CDR3 loop reads CSAPFRANYGYTF. DNA for the CDR3: TGCAGTGCCCCATTCAGGGCTAACTATGGCTACACCTTC.